A single TCR beta chain is shown here with its context. As yet, its antigen is unknown. The investigators reverse transcribed all of the isolated RNA, so they sequenced expressed TCRB transcripts. Clones were sequenced by immunoSEQ multiplex PCR, and TCRdb holds only the in-frame ones, with some missing. The data contain a few hundred thousand clones, approximately 14% of them seen just once; the ten biggest clones take up approximately 0.018%. The data stem from a study of beta chain features in type 1 diabetes. Germline V gives CDR1 SGHNT, CDR2 YENEEA. V was pared by 2 bases and J by 3 bases, with 11 bases between. This CDR3 is 14 amino acids long. General study findings and limits: Moderate but significant shortening of TCRB CDR3s was recorded in all four CD4+ subsets from Type 1 diabetes patients.

The receptor's source is a young man with type 1 diabetes. The sample consisted of naive CD4+ T cells from blood. The chain employs TRBV11-3 and TRBJ2-7, with TRBD2 as a possible D gene (6 bases). In nucleotides, the CDR3 is TGTGCCAGCAGCTTAACGGGAGAGGGCTACGAGCAGTACTTC. Its translation: CASSLTGEGYEQYF.